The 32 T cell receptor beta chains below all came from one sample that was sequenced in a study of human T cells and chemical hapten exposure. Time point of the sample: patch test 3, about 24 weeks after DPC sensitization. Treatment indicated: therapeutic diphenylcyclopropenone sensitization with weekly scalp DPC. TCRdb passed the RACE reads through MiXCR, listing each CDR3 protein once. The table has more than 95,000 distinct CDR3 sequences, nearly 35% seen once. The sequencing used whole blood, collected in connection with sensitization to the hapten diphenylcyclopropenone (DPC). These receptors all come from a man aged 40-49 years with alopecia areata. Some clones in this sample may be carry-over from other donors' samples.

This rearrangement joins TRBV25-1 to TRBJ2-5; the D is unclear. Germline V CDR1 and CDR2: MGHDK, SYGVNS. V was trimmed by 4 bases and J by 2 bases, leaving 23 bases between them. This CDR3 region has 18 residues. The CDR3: CASSGNTPGPPEQETQYF. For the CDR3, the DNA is TGTGCCAGCAGTGGCAATACCCCGGGTCCCCCAGAACAAGAGACCCAGTACTTC. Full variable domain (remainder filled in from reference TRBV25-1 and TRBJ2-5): EADIYQTPRYLVIGTGKKITLECSQTMGHDKMYWYQQDPGMELHLIHYSYGVNSTEKGDLSSESTVSRIRTEHFPLTLESARPSHTSQYLCASSGNTPGPPEQETQYFGPGTRLLVL.

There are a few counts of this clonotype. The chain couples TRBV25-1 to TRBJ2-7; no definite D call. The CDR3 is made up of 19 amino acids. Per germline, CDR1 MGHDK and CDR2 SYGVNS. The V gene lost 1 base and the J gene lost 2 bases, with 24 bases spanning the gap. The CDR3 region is CASSEFGRTRLLGTYEQYF. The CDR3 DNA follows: TGTGCCAGCAGTGAATTTGGCAGAACGAGACTCCTTGGGACCTACGAGCAGTACTTC.

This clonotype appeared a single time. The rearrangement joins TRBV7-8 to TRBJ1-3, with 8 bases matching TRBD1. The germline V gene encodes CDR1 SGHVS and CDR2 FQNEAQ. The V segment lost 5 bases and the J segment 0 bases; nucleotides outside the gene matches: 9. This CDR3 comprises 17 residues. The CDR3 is CASSARGTGGSGNTIYF. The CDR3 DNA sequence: TGTGCCAGCAGCGCAAGGGGAACAGGGGGCTCTGGAAACACCATATATTTT.

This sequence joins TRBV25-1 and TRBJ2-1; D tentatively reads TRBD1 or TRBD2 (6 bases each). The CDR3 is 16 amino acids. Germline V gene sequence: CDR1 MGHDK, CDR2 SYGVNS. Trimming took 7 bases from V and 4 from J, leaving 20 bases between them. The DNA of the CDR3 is TGTGCCAGCACCCAAGGAGGGGGACTCCCTTACAATGAGCAGTTCTTC. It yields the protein CASTQGGGLPYNEQFF.

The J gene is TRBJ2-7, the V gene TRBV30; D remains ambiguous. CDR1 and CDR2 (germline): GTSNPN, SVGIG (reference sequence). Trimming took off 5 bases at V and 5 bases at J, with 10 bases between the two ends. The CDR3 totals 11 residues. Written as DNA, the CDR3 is TGTGCCTGGTCTCTGGGGAACGAGCAGTACTTC. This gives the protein CAWSLGNEQYF.

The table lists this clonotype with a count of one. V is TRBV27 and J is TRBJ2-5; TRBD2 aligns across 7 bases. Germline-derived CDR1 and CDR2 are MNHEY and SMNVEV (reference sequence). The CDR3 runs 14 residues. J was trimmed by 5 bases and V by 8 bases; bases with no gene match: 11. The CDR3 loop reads CASGLLARKETQYF. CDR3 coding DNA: TGTGCCAGCGGGTTACTAGCGCGCAAGGAGACCCAGTACTTC.

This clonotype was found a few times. The CDR3 DNA follows: TGTGCCAGCTCACCGGGACTACCGAGCACAGATACGCAGTATTTT. Its protein is CASSPGLPSTDTQYF. The rearrangement uses TRBV18 and TRBJ2-3; 7 bases match TRBD2. In germline, CDR1 is KGHSH, CDR2 LQKENI. The J segment lost 0 bases and the V segment lost 3 bases, leaving 3 bases of the junction unmatched. CDR3 length: 15 amino acids. The whole variable domain, filled in from reference TRBV18 and TRBJ2-3, reads NAGVMQNPRHLVRRRGQEARLRCSPMKGHSHVYWYRQLPEEGLKFMVYLQKENIIDESGMPKERFSAEFPKEGPSILRIQQVVRGDSAAYFCASSPGLPSTDTQYFGPGTRLTVL.

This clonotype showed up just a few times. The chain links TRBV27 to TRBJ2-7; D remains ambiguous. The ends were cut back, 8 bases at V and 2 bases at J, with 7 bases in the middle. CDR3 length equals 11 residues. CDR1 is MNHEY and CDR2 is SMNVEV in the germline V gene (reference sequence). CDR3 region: CASARAYEQYF. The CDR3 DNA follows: TGTGCCAGCGCCCGAGCCTACGAGCAGTACTTC.

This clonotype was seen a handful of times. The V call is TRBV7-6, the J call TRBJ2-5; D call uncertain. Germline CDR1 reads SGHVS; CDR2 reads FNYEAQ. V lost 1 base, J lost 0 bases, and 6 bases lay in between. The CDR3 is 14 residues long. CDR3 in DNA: TGTGCCAGCAGCTTAGACCCTAACCAAGAGACCCAGTACTTC. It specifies CASSLDPNQETQYF.

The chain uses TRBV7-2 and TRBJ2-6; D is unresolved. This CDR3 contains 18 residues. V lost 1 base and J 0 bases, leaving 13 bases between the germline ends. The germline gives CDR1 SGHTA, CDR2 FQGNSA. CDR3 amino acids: CASSLVLGPISGANVLTF. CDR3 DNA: TGTGCCAGCAGCTTAGTATTAGGACCGATCTCTGGGGCCAACGTCCTGACTTTC.

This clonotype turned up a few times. Written as DNA, the CDR3 is TGTGCCAGCAGTTTCCCGTGGGACAGAGAGAAGACCCAGTACTTC. This sequence encodes CASSFPWDREKTQYF. J is TRBJ2-5 and V is TRBV28; 7 bases are a match to TRBD1. Per the germline V gene, CDR1 is MDHEN and CDR2 is SYDVKM. V shed 3 bases, J shed 6 bases, and the junction held 10 bases outside the gene matches. The CDR3 runs to 15 residues.

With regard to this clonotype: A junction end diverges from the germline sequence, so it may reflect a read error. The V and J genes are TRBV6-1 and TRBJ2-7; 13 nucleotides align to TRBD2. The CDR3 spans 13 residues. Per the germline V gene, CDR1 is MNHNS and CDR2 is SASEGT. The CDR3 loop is CASSEAWTSGSDF. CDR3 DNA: TGTGCCAGCAGTGAAGCGTGGACTAGCGGGAGTGACTTC.

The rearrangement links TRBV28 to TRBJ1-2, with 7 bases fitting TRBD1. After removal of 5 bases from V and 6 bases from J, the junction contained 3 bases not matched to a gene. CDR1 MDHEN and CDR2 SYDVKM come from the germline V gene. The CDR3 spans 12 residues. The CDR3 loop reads CASSGGTDGYTF. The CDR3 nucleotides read TGTGCCAGCAGTGGGGGGACAGATGGCTACACCTTC.

CDR3 amino acids: CASSYGGTSTDTQYF. In DNA, the CDR3 is TGTGCCAGCAGTTACGGGGGGACAAGCACAGATACGCAGTATTTT. The chain uses TRBV6-5 and TRBJ2-3; D may be TRBD1 or TRBD2 (6 bases each). This CDR3 is 15 amino acids long. The germline gives CDR1 MNHEY, CDR2 SVGAGI. Trimming shortened V by 2 bases and J by 0 bases, and 9 bases separated the two germline ends.

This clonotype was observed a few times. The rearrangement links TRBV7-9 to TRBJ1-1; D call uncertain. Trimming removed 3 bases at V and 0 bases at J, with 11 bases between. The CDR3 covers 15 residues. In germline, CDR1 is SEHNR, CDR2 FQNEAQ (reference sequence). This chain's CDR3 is CASSFMATLNTEAFF. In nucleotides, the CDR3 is TGTGCCAGCAGCTTTATGGCAACCTTGAACACTGAAGCTTTCTTT.

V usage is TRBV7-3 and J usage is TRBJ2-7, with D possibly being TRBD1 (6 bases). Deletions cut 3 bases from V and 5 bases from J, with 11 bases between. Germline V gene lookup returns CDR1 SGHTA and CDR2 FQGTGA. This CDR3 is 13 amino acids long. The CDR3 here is CASSFSEGDEQYF. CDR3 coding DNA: TGTGCCAGCAGCTTCTCTGAGGGGGACGAGCAGTACTTC.

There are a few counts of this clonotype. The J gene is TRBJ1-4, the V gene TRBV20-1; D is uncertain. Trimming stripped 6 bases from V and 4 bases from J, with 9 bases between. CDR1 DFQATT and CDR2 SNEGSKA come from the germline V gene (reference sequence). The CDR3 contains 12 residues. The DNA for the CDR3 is TGCAGTGCGCGGAGCCGTAATGAAAAACTGTTTTTT. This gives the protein CSARSRNEKLFF.

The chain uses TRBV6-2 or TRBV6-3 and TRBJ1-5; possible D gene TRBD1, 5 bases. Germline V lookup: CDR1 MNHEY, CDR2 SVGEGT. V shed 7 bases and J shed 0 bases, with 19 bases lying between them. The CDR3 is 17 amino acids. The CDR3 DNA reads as TGTGCCAGCACTCCTAGAGGGGCGGGGTATAGCAATCAGCCCCAGCATTTT. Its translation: CASTPRGAGYSNQPQHF.

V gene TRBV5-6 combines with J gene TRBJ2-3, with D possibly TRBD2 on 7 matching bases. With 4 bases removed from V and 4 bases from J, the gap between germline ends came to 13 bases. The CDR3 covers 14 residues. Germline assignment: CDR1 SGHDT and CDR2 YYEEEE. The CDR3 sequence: CASSAGGPSDTQYF. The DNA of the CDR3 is TGTGCCAGCAGCGCCGGGGGGCCGTCAGATACGCAGTATTTT.

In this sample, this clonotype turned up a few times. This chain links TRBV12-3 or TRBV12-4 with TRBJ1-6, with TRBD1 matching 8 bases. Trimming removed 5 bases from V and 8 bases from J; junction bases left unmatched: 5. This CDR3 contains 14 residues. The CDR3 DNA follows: TGTGCCAGCAGTCTCGGACAGGGTCATTCACCCCTCCACTTT. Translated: CASSLGQGHSPLHF.

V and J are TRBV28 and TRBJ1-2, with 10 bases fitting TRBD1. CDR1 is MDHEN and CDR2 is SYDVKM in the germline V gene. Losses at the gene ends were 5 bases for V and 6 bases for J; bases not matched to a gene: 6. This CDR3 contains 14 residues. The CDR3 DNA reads TGTGCCAGCAGTCCTTACGGACAGGGGGATGGCTACACCTTC. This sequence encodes CASSPYGQGDGYTF.

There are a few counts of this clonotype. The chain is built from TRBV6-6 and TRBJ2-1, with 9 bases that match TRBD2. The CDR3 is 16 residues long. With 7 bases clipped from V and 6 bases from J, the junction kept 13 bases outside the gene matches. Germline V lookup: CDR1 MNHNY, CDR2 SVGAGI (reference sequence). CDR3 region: CASTDLGLAGSNEQFF. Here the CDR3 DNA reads TGTGCCAGCACCGACCTTGGGCTAGCGGGGTCCAATGAGCAGTTCTTC.

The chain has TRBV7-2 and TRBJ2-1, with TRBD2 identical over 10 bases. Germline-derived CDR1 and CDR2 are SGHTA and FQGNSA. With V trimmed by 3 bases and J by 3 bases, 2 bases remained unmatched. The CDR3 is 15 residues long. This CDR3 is CASSFSSGSYNEQFF. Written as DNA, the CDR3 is TGTGCCAGCAGCTTCTCTAGCGGGAGCTACAATGAGCAGTTCTTC.

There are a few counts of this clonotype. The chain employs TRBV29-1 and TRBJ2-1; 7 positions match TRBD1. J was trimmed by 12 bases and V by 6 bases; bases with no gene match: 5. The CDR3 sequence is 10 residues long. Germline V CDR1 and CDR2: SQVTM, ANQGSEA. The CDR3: CSVPQGRQFF. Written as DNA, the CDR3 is TGCAGCGTCCCACAGGGGAGGCAGTTCTTC.

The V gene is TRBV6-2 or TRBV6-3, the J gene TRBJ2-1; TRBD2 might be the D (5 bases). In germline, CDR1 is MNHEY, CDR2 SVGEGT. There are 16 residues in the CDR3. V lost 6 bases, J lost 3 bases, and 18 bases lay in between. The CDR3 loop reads CASRILGSEGYNEQFF. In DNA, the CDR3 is TGTGCCAGCAGAATCCTTGGGTCTGAGGGCTACAATGAGCAGTTCTTC.

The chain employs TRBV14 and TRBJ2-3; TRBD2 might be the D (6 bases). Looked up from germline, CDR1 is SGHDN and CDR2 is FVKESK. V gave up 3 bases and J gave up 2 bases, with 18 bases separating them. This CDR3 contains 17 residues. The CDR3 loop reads CASSQDVIWEDTDTQYF. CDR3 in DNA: TGTGCCAGCAGCCAGGACGTCATATGGGAGGACACAGATACGCAGTATTTT.

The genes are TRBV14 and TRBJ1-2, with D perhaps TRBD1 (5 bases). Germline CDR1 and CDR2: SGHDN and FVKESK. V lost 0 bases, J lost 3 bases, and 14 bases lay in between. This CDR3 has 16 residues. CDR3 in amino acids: CASSQDFGREDYGYTF. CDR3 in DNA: TGTGCCAGCAGCCAAGACTTCGGCAGGGAAGACTATGGCTACACCTTC.

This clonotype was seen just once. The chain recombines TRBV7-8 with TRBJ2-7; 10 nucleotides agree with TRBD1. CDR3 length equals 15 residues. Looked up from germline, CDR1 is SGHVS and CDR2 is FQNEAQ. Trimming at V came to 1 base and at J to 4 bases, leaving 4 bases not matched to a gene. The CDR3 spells CASSLGGTGDYEQYV. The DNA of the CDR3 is TGTGCCAGCAGCTTAGGGGGGACAGGGGATTACGAGCAGTACGTC.

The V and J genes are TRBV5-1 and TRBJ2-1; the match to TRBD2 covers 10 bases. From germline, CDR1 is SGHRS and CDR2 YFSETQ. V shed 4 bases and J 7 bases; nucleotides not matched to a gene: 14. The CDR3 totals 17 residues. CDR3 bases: TGCGCCAGCAGCCGGGACCGCGGACTAGCGGAGACGAATGAGCAGTTCTTC. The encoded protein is CASSRDRGLAETNEQFF.

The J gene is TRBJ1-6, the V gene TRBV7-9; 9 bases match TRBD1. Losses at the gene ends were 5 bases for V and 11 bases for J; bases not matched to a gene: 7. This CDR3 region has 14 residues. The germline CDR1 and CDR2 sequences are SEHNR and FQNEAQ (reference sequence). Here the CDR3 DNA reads TGTGCCAGCAGCCAAGGGACAGGGCGGCCACCCCTCCACTTT. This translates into CASSQGTGRPPLHF.

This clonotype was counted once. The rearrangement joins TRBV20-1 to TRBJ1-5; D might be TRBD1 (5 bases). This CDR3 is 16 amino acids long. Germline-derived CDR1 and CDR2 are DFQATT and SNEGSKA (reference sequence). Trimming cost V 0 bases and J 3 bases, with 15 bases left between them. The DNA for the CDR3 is TGCAGTGCTAGAGATTTGGGGGAACATCCCAATCAGCCCCAGCATTTT. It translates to CSARDLGEHPNQPQHF.

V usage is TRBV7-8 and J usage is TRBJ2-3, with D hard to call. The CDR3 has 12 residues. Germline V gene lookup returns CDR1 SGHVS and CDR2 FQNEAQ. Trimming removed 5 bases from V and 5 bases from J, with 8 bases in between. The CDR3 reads CASSREGDTQYF. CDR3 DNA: TGTGCCAGCAGCCGCGAAGGAGATACGCAGTATTTT.